This T cell receptor beta chain was recovered during a study of shared T cell receptors in the human thymus. CDR1 is SGHAT, CDR2 FQNNGV, per germline. J was trimmed by 2 bases and V by 5 bases; bases with no gene match: 6. This CDR3 is 16 amino acids long. Sequenced by immunoSEQ multiplex PCR; TCRdb stores in-frame clones only, minus some. The repertoire holds over 650,000 clones, with 87% as singletons. The same specimen was also included in a second study, on human thymus T cells. That publication notes: Thymus tissue was removed during corrective cardiac surgery. What appeared biased in thymic and blood repertoires was the usage of V and J genes. As related research reported, thymic repertoires overlapped highly among unrelated individuals.

J is TRBJ1-2 and V is TRBV11-2; 12 bases map to TRBD1. Specimen: thymocytes. The sequence was obtained from a boy younger than two with a congenital heart defect. The CDR3 spells CASSRDRGHLNYGYTF. DNA for the CDR3: TGTGCCAGCAGCCGGGACAGGGGGCACCTCAACTATGGCTACACCTTC.